The rows below give T cell receptor beta chains drawn from one sample of a study of shared clonotypes between healthy human individuals. Data came from immunoSEQ multiplex PCR; TCRdb stores just in-frame clones and leaves some out. The data contain fewer than 1.4 million clones, more than 75% of them singletons. The sample consisted of memory CD4+ T cells from PBMCs. The receptors were gathered from a man aged 18 to 30 in good health. Some clones in this sample may be carry-over from other donors' samples. Both conserved end residues are part of each CDR3. The order of the fields is V gene, J gene, D gene, clone size, CDR3 DNA, CDR3 protein. The D gene is left open where the match is weak. Size tells how often a clone was seen (once, few, many) or the class of an expanded clone, and some rows leave it out.

v_call: TRBV18
j_call: TRBJ1-1
d_call: TRBD1
clone_size: many
cdr3_nt: TGTGCCAGCTCACTAGGACAGGCTCTGAACACTGAAGCTTTCTTT
cdr3_aa: CASSLGQALNTEAFF

v_call: TRBV4-2
j_call: TRBJ2-1
d_call: NA
clone_size: NA
cdr3_nt: TGTGCCAGCAGCCAACCACAGAGTGTCAAAGGGAATGAGCAGTTCTTC
cdr3_aa: CASSQPQSVKGNEQFF

v_call: TRBV29-1
j_call: TRBJ2-4
d_call: NA
clone_size: NA
cdr3_nt: TGCAGCGTTGAAGAGGGGGGCAGAAACATTCAGTACTTC
cdr3_aa: CSVEEGGRNIQYF

v_call: TRBV19
j_call: TRBJ2-6
d_call: NA
clone_size: NA
cdr3_nt: TGTGCCAGTAGTATTCAGGGAGTAGGGGCCAACGTCCTGACTTTC
cdr3_aa: CASSIQGVGANVLTF

v_call: TRBV4-1
j_call: TRBJ2-7
d_call: NA
clone_size: NA
cdr3_nt: TGCGCCAGCAGCCAAGGGGCGGCACGCGCGGCCTACGAGCAGTACTTC
cdr3_aa: CASSQGAARAAYEQYF

v_call: TRBV28
j_call: TRBJ2-7
d_call: TRBD1
clone_size: NA
cdr3_nt: TGTGCCAGCGGGACAGGGAATTTAGAGCAGTACTTC
cdr3_aa: CASGTGNLEQYF

v_call: TRBV9
j_call: TRBJ2-7
d_call: TRBD2
clone_size: NA
cdr3_nt: TGTGCCAGCTCTTCGACGGCGGGAGGTCAGTACGAGCAGTACTTC
cdr3_aa: CASSSTAGGQYEQYF

v_call: TRBV14
j_call: TRBJ2-3
d_call: TRBD2
clone_size: NA
cdr3_nt: TGTGCCAGCAGCCGCTCGCGGCTAGCGGGAGGTGTAGATACGCAGTATTTT
cdr3_aa: CASSRSRLAGGVDTQYF

v_call: TRBV18
j_call: TRBJ1-2
d_call: TRBD1
clone_size: NA
cdr3_nt: TGTGCCAGCTCACCCCCGACAGGGGAATATGGCTACACCTTC
cdr3_aa: CASSPPTGEYGYTF

v_call: TRBV5-4
j_call: TRBJ2-7
d_call: NA
clone_size: few
cdr3_nt: TGTGCCAGCTTCCCAAGGGGGACCCAATATAACAGGCAGTACTTC
cdr3_aa: CASFPRGTQYNRQYF

v_call: TRBV20-1
j_call: TRBJ2-7
d_call: NA
clone_size: NA
cdr3_nt: TGCAGCAAGGCGAGCTCCTACGAGCAGTACTTC
cdr3_aa: CSKASSYEQYF

v_call: TRBV29-1
j_call: TRBJ2-3
d_call: NA
clone_size: NA
cdr3_nt: TGCAGCACGGACTCCCCGCAATCCACAGATACGCAGTATTTT
cdr3_aa: CSTDSPQSTDTQYF

v_call: TRBV9
j_call: TRBJ2-7
d_call: TRBD2
clone_size: few
cdr3_nt: TGTGCCAGCAGCGTAGAGGCTAGCGGGACCTACGAGCAGTACTTC
cdr3_aa: CASSVEASGTYEQYF

v_call: TRBV5-1
j_call: TRBJ2-3
d_call: NA
clone_size: NA
cdr3_nt: TGCGCCAGCGCAATGGGGACAGATACGCAGTATTTT
cdr3_aa: CASAMGTDTQYF

v_call: TRBV2
j_call: TRBJ1-3
d_call: TRBD1
clone_size: NA
cdr3_nt: TGTGCCAGCAGTTATGGACAGGCCAGCTCTGGAAACACCATATATTTT
cdr3_aa: CASSYGQASSGNTIYF

v_call: TRBV6-5
j_call: TRBJ2-7
d_call: TRBD1
clone_size: many
cdr3_nt: TGTGCCAGCCGAGCAGGGGGCTTGGTATATGAGCAGTACTTC
cdr3_aa: CASRAGGLVYEQYF

v_call: TRBV30
j_call: TRBJ1-3
d_call: NA
clone_size: NA
cdr3_nt: TGTGCCTGGACAGATGCAGGAAACACCATATATTTT
cdr3_aa: CAWTDAGNTIYF

v_call: TRBV7-2
j_call: TRBJ1-2
d_call: NA
clone_size: NA
cdr3_nt: TGTGCCAGCAGCCCCCCCGGGTCGATTGGTGGCTACACCTTC
cdr3_aa: CASSPPGSIGGYTF

v_call: TRBV30
j_call: TRBJ2-3
d_call: NA
clone_size: NA
cdr3_nt: TGTGCCTGGAGTGTCAACGGAGCTATCAGGGCAGATACGCAGTATTTT
cdr3_aa: CAWSVNGAIRADTQYF

v_call: TRBV9
j_call: TRBJ2-3
d_call: NA
clone_size: NA
cdr3_nt: TGTGCCAGCAGCGTAGACGGCGGGACCACAGATACGCAGTATTTT
cdr3_aa: CASSVDGGTTDTQYF

v_call: TRBV6-5
j_call: TRBJ2-3
d_call: NA
clone_size: NA
cdr3_nt: TGTGCCAGCAAGTCCTCGGGGGCAAGCACAGATACGCAGTATTTT
cdr3_aa: CASKSSGASTDTQYF

v_call: TRBV6-5
j_call: TRBJ2-1
d_call: NA
clone_size: few
cdr3_nt: TGTGCCAGCAGTTACTCAACAGGCAATGAGCAGTTCTTC
cdr3_aa: CASSYSTGNEQFF

v_call: TRBV9
j_call: TRBJ2-2
d_call: NA
clone_size: NA
cdr3_nt: TGTGCCAGCAGCGTAAATAAGAACTATATGTCGAACACCGGGGAGCTGTTTTTT
cdr3_aa: CASSVNKNYMSNTGELFF

v_call: TRBV5-1
j_call: TRBJ1-2
d_call: TRBD1
clone_size: many
cdr3_nt: TGCGCCAGCAGATCTACAGGGGGAGCTAACTATGGCTACACCTTC
cdr3_aa: CASRSTGGANYGYTF

v_call: TRBV18
j_call: TRBJ1-1
d_call: NA
clone_size: NA
cdr3_nt: TGTGCCAGCTCACCCGTTCCAGGGGCTGGCACTGAAGCTTTCTTT
cdr3_aa: CASSPVPGAGTEAFF

v_call: TRBV5-4
j_call: TRBJ2-2
d_call: NA
clone_size: NA
cdr3_nt: TGTGCCAGCAGCTTGTTCCAGGGGAACACCGGGGAGCTGTTTTTT
cdr3_aa: CASSLFQGNTGELFF

v_call: TRBV7-6
j_call: TRBJ2-7
d_call: NA
clone_size: NA
cdr3_nt: TGTGCCAGCAGCCCCGAGCAGGCTACAATCTACGAGCAGTACTTC
cdr3_aa: CASSPEQATIYEQYF

v_call: TRBV11-2
j_call: TRBJ2-2
d_call: NA
clone_size: NA
cdr3_nt: TGTGCCAGCATGAACACCGGGGAGCTGTTTTTT
cdr3_aa: CASMNTGELFF

v_call: TRBV9
j_call: TRBJ2-7
d_call: NA
clone_size: NA
cdr3_nt: TGTGCCAGCAGCGCCTCCTGGGACTTTCCTCCGTACGAGCAGTACTTC
cdr3_aa: CASSASWDFPPYEQYF

v_call: TRBV4-1
j_call: TRBJ1-3
d_call: NA
clone_size: NA
cdr3_nt: TGCGCCAGCAGCCCTACAGCCCACGGAAACACCATATATTTT
cdr3_aa: CASSPTAHGNTIYF

v_call: TRBV9
j_call: TRBJ1-1
d_call: TRBD1
clone_size: NA
cdr3_nt: TGTGCCAGCAGACCCGGGACAGTGAACACTGAAGCTTTCTTT
cdr3_aa: CASRPGTVNTEAFF

v_call: TRBV5-6
j_call: TRBJ2-2
d_call: NA
clone_size: once
cdr3_nt: TGTGCCAGCAGCTCGACAGTTTTCGGGGAGCTGTTTTTT
cdr3_aa: CASSSTVFGELFF

v_call: TRBV30
j_call: TRBJ1-4
d_call: TRBD1
clone_size: NA
cdr3_nt: TGTGCCTGGAGTTTGGGGACAGGGGGCGAAAAACTGTTTTTT
cdr3_aa: CAWSLGTGGEKLFF

v_call: TRBV28
j_call: TRBJ1-2
d_call: NA
clone_size: few
cdr3_nt: TGTGCCAGCAGCCCCAGGGGCGGTATAGTTGGCTACACCTTC
cdr3_aa: CASSPRGGIVGYTF

v_call: TRBV5-1
j_call: TRBJ1-5
d_call: TRBD1
clone_size: NA
cdr3_nt: TGCGCCAGCAGCCCACTGGGACAGGGGGCGGGACAGCCCCAGCATTTT
cdr3_aa: CASSPLGQGAGQPQHF

v_call: TRBV27
j_call: TRBJ2-1
d_call: NA
clone_size: NA
cdr3_nt: TGTGCCAGCAGACCACCCTGGGATTACAATGAGCAGTTCTTC
cdr3_aa: CASRPPWDYNEQFF

v_call: TRBV9
j_call: TRBJ2-7
d_call: TRBD2
clone_size: NA
cdr3_nt: TGTGCCAGCACCCCGACTAGCATGTCCTACGAGCAGTACTTC
cdr3_aa: CASTPTSMSYEQYF

v_call: TRBV5-1
j_call: TRBJ2-3
d_call: TRBD2
clone_size: NA
cdr3_nt: TGCGCCAGCAGCTTGGCAGGGAGGGAAGATACGCAGTATTTT
cdr3_aa: CASSLAGREDTQYF

v_call: TRBV6-4
j_call: TRBJ2-6
d_call: NA
clone_size: once
cdr3_nt: TGTGCCAGCAGCCCCTACGGAGCACGCTCTGGGGCCAACGTCCTGACTTTC
cdr3_aa: CASSPYGARSGANVLTF

v_call: TRBV19
j_call: TRBJ2-5
d_call: NA
clone_size: NA
cdr3_nt: TGTGCCAGTAGTGTTACTAACCAAGAGACCCAGTACTTC
cdr3_aa: CASSVTNQETQYF

v_call: TRBV4-1
j_call: TRBJ2-5
d_call: NA
clone_size: NA
cdr3_nt: TGCGCCAGCAGCCAAGGTCTTCTGGAGACCCAGTACTTC
cdr3_aa: CASSQGLLETQYF

v_call: TRBV11-2
j_call: TRBJ2-1
d_call: NA
clone_size: NA
cdr3_nt: TGTGCCAGCAGCTTAGAAGCAGGTTTCAATGAGCAGTTCTTC
cdr3_aa: CASSLEAGFNEQFF

v_call: TRBV18
j_call: TRBJ2-7
d_call: TRBD2
clone_size: NA
cdr3_nt: TGTGCCAGCTCAGCGGGGCTAGCGGGCAACGAGCAGTACTTC
cdr3_aa: CASSAGLAGNEQYF

v_call: TRBV10-3
j_call: TRBJ2-7
d_call: NA
clone_size: NA
cdr3_nt: TGTGCCATAAGCGATCATTTTAGCGGCTCCTACGAGCAGTACTTC
cdr3_aa: CAISDHFSGSYEQYF

v_call: TRBV28
j_call: TRBJ1-5
d_call: NA
clone_size: NA
cdr3_nt: TGTGCCAGCACCTCGACAGGTGGGCAGCCCCAGCATTTT
cdr3_aa: CASTSTGGQPQHF

v_call: TRBV5-5
j_call: TRBJ1-2
d_call: TRBD1
clone_size: NA
cdr3_nt: TGTGCCAGCAGCTTGAGTAGGGACAGGGTTTGGGACTATGGCTACACCTTC
cdr3_aa: CASSLSRDRVWDYGYTF